This T cell receptor (beta chain) was obtained from a study of technical replicates of blood from a few donors. With V trimmed by 5 bases and J by 4 bases, 8 bases remained unmatched. The CDR3 contains 16 residues. CDR1 and CDR2 (germline): SEHNR, FQNEAQ (reference sequence). Assay: immunoSEQ multiplex PCR; the TCRdb copy retains only in-frame clones and omits some. The repertoire holds roughly 80,000 clones, 96% seen once, with 0.37% in the top ten. This sequence joins TRBV7-9 and TRBJ2-5, with 12 nucleotides matching TRBD1. The sequence was collected from a human donor in good health. Material for sequencing was T cells isolated from PBMCs. The CDR3 here is CASSKSPGQGAETQYF. The CDR3 coding sequence is TGTGCCAGCAGCAAGTCTCCGGGACAGGGGGCAGAGACCCAGTACTTC. Variable domain in full (rest from reference TRBV7-9 and TRBJ2-5): DTGVSQNPRHKITKRGQNVTFRCDPISEHNRLYWYRQTLGQGPEFLTYFQNEAQLEKSRLLSDRFSAERPKGSFSTLEIQRTEQGDSAMYLCASSKSPGQGAETQYFGPGTRLLVL.